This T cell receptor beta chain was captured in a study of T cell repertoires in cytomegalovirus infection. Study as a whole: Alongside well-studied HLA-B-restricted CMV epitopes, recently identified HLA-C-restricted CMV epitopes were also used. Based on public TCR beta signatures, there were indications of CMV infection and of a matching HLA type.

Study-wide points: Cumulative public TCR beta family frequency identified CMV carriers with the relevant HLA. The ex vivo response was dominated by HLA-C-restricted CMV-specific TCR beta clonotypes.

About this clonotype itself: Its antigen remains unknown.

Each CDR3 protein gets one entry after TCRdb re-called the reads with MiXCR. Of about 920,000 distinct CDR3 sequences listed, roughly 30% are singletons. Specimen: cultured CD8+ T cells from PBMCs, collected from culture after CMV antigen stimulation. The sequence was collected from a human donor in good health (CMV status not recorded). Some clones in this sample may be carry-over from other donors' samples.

CDR3 protein: CASSQDPGVTGDEAFF. As DNA, the CDR3 is TGCGCCAGCAGCCAAGATCCGGGAGTCACAGGAGATGAAGCTTTCTTT. The chain joins TRBV4-1 to TRBJ1-1; perhaps TRBD1 as D (5 bases). CDR3 length: 16 amino acids. V was shortened by 0 bases and J by 7 bases, with 18 bases between the two germline ends. Germline values: CDR1 MGHRA, CDR2 YSYEKL.